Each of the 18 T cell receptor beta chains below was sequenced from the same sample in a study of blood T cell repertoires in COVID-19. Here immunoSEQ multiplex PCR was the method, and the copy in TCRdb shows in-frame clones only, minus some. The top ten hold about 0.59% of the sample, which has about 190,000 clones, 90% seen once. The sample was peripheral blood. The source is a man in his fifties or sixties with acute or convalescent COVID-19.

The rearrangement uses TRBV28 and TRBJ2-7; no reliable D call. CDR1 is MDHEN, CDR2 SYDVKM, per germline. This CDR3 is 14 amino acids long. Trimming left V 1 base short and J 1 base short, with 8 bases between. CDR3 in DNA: TGTGCCAGCAGTTTATCGTACACGTCCTACGAGCAGTACGTC. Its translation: CASSLSYTSYEQYV.

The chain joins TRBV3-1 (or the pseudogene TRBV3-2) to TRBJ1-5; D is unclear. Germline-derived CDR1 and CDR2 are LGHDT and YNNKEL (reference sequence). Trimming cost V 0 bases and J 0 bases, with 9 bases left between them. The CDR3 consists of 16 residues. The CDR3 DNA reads TGTGCCAGCAGCCAAGACGGGGATTATAGCAATCAGCCCCAGCATTTT. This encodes CASSQDGDYSNQPQHF.

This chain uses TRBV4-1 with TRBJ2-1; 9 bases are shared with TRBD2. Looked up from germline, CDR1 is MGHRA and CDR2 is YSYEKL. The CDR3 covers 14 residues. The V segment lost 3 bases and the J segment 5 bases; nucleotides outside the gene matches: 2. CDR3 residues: CASSHRLADNEQFF. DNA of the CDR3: TGCGCCAGCAGCCATCGACTAGCGGACAATGAGCAGTTCTTC.

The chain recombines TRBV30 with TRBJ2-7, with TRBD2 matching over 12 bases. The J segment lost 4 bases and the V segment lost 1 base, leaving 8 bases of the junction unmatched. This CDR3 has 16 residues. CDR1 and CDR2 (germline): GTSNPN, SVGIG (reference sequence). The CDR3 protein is CAWSDPLAGGPYEQYF. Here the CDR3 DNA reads TGTGCCTGGAGTGACCCCCTAGCGGGAGGGCCGTACGAGCAGTACTTC.

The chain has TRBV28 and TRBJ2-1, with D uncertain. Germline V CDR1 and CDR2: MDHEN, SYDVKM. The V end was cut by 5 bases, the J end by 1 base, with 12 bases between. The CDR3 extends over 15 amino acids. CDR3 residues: CASSRSYGSYNEQFF. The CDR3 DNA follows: TGTGCCAGCAGTCGGAGTTACGGGTCCTACAATGAGCAGTTCTTC.

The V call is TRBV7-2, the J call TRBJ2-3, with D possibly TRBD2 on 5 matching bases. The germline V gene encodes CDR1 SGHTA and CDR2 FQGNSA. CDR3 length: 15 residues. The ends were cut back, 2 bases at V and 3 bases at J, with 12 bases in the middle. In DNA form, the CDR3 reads TGTGCCAGCAGCTTATCTAGGTGGGAGACAGATACGCAGTATTTT. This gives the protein CASSLSRWETDTQYF.

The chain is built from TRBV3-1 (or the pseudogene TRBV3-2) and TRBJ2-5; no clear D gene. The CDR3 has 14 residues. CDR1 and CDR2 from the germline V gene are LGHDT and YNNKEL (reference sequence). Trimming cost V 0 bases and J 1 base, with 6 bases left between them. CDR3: CASSQESVQETQYF. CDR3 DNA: TGTGCCAGCAGCCAAGAGTCGGTCCAAGAGACCCAGTACTTC.

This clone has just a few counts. In DNA, the CDR3 is TGTGCCAGCAGTAATAGCGGGAGGAAAGAGGACGAGCAGTACTTC. Amino acids: CASSNSGRKEDEQYF. The chain carries TRBV6-5 and TRBJ2-7, with 10 positions matching TRBD2. Germline V gene lookup returns CDR1 MNHEY and CDR2 SVGAGI. V dropped 5 bases and J dropped 5; count of bases not matched to a gene: 9. CDR3 length: 15 amino acids.

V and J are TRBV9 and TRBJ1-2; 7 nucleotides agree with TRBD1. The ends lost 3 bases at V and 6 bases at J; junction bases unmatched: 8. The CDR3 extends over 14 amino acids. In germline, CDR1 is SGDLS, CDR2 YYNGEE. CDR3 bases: TGTGCCAGCAGCGGTCAGGGGGAGATAGATGGCTACACCTTC. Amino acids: CASSGQGEIDGYTF.

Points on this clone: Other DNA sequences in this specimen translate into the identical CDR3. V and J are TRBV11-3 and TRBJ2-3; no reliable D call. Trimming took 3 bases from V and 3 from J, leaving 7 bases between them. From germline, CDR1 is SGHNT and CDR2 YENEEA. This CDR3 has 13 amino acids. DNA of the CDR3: TGTGCCAGCAGCTTGCGCGGTACAGATACGCAGTATTTT. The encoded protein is CASSLRGTDTQYF. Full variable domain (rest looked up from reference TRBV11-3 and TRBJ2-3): EAGVVQSPRYKIIEKKQPVAFWCNPISGHNTLYWYLQNLGQGPELLIRYENEEAVDDSQLPKDRFSAERLKGVDSTLKIQPAELGDSAVYLCASSLRGTDTQYFGPGTRLTVL.

The CDR3 sequence: CASSQGLAGGSYEQYF. CDR3 sequence (DNA): TGCGCCAGCAGCCAGGGACTAGCGGGAGGGTCCTACGAGCAGTACTTC. The chain employs TRBV4-1 and TRBJ2-7; 16 nucleotides match TRBD2. The CDR3 consists of 16 residues. Unmatched junction bases numbered 0, after V lost 3 bases and J lost 1 base. Looked up from germline, CDR1 is MGHRA and CDR2 is YSYEKL.

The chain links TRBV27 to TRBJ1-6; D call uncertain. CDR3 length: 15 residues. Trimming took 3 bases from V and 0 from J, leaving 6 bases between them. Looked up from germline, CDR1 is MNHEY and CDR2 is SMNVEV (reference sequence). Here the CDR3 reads CASSLLSSYNSPLHF. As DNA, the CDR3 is TGTGCCAGCAGTTTGCTGAGCTCCTATAATTCACCCCTCCACTTT.

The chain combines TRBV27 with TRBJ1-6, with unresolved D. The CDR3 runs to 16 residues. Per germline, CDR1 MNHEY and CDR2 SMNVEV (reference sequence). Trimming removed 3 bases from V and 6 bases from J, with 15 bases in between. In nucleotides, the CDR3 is TGTGCCAGCAGTTTTGTTACCGCAGGTGTTAATTCACCCCTCCACTTT. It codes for CASSFVTAGVNSPLHF.

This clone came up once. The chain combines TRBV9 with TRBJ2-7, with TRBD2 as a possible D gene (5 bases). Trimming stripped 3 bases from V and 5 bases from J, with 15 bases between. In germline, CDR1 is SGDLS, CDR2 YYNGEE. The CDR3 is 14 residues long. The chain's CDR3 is CASSAISGGDEQYF. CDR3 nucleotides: TGTGCCAGCAGCGCCATCTCCGGAGGTGACGAGCAGTACTTC.

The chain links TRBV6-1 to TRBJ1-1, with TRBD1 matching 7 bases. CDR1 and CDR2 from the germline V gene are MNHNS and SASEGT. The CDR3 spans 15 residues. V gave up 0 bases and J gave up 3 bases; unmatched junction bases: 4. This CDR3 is CASSEAFTGDTEAFF. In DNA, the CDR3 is TGTGCCAGCAGTGAAGCGTTTACAGGGGACACTGAAGCTTTCTTT.

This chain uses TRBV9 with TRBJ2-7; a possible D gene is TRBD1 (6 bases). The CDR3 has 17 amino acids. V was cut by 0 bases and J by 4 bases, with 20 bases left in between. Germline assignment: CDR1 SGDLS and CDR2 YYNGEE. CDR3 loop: CASSVGGRTRGTYEQYF. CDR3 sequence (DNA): TGTGCCAGCAGCGTAGGGGGCCGGACAAGAGGGACATACGAGCAGTACTTC.

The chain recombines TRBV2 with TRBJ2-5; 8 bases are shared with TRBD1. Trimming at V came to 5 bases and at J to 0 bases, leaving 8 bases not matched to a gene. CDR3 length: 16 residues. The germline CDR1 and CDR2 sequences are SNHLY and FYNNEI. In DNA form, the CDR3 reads TGTGCCAGCAGTACCGACAGGGGCGGTAACCAAGAGACCCAGTACTTC. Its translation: CASSTDRGGNQETQYF.

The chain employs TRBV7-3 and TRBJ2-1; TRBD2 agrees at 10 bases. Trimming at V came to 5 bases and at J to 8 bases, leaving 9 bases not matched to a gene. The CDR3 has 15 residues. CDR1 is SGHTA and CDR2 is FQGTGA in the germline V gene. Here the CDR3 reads CASSIAGGLGDEQFF. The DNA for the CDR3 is TGTGCCAGCAGCATAGCGGGAGGCCTTGGCGATGAGCAGTTCTTC.